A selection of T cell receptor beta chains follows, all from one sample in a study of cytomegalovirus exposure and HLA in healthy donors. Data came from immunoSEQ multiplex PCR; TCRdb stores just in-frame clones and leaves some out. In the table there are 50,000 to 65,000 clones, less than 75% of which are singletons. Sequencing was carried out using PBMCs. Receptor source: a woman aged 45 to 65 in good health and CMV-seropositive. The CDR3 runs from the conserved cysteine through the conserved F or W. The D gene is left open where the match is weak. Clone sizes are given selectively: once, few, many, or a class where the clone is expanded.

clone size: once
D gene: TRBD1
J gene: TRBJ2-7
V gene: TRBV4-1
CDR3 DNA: TGCGCCAGCACTCTCACCAGGGACAGCCCCTCCGAGCAGTACTTC
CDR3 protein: CASTLTRDSPSEQYF

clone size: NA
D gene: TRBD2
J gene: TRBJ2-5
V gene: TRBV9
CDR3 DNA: TGTGCCAGCAGCAGAACCGGGGGGCAAGAGACCCAGTACTTC
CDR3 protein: CASSRTGGQETQYF

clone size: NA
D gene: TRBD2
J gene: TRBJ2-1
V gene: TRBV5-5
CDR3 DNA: TGTGCCAGCAGCGCGCGACTAGCGAACAATGAGCAGTTCTTC
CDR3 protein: CASSARLANNEQFF

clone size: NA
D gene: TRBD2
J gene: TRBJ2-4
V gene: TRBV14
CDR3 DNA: TGTGCCAGCAGCCCCCTCGGGGGGGCCAAAAACATTCAGTACTTC
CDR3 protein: CASSPLGGAKNIQYF

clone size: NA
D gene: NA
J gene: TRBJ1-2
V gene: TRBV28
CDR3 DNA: TGTGCCAGCAGTACAGGGACCTCGATCTATGGCTACACCTTC
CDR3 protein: CASSTGTSIYGYTF

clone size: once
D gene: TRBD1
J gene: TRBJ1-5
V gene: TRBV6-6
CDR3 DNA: TGTGCCAGCAGTAGCCAAGGACAGGAGGGGGTTCAGCCCCAGCATTTT
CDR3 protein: CASSSQGQEGVQPQHF

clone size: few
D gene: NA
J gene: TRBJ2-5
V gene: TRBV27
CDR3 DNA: TGTGCCAGCAGTTTCGGAAGGGGAGGAGAGACCCAGTACTTC
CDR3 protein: CASSFGRGGETQYF

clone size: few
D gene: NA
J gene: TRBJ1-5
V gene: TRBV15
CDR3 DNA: TGTGCCAGCGGGGGGGAGATTGCCCAGCCCCAGCATTTT
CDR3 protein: CASGGEIAQPQHF

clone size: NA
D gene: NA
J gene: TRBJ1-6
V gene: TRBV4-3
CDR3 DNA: TGCGCCAGCAGCCAGGGTAACAGGGAATCACCCCTCCACTTT
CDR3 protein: CASSQGNRESPLHF

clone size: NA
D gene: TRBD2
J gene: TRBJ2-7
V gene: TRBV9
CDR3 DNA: TGTGCCAGCAGCGTAGATGGCGGGAGGGGCTACGAGCAGTACTTC
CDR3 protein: CASSVDGGRGYEQYF

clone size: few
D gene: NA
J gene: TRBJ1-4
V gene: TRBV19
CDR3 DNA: TGTGCCAGTAGTCCAACCCCTCTGGGAGCTTATGAAAAACTGTTTTTT
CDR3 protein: CASSPTPLGAYEKLFF

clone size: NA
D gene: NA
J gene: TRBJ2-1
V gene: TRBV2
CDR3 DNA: TGTGCCAGCATCGACAGAGCCTACAATGAGCAGTTCTTC
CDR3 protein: CASIDRAYNEQFF

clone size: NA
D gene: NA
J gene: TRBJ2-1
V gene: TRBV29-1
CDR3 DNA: TGCAGCGTTGAAACCTTGGGGGGATTGGACAATGAGCAGTTCTTC
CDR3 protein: CSVETLGGLDNEQFF

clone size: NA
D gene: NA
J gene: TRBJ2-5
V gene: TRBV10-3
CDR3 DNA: TGTGCCATCAGTGACGCAGGGCTTCAAGAGACCCAGTACTTC
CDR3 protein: CAISDAGLQETQYF

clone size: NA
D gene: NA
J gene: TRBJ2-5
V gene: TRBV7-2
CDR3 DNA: TGTGCCAGCACCCCCGGGACTGCATTCGGAGAGACCCAGTACTTC
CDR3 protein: CASTPGTAFGETQYF

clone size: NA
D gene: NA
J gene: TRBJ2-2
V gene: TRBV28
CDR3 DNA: TGTGCCAGCAGGGGGGGATCGAACACCGGGGAGCTGTTTTTT
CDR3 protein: CASRGGSNTGELFF

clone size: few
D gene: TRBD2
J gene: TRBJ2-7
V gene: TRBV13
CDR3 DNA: TGTGCCAGCAGCTTACTTTCTAGCGGGGGGGCCAGCTCCTACGAGCAGTACTTC
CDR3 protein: CASSLLSSGGASSYEQYF

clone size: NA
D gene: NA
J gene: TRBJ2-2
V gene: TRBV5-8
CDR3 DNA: TGTGCCAGCCACCGACGGGGGAACACCGGGGAGCTGTTTTTT
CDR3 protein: CASHRRGNTGELFF

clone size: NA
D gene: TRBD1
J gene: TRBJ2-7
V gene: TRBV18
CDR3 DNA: TGTGCCAGCTCTGGTACAACCTCAGGGGGCGAGCAGTACTTC
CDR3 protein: CASSGTTSGGEQYF

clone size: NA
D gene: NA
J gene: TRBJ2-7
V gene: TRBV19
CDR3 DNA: TGTGCCAGTAAAGTAAGGAGTTCCGAGGCCTACGAGCAGTACTTC
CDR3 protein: CASKVRSSEAYEQYF

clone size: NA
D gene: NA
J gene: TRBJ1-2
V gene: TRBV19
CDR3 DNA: TGTGCCAGTAGTATAGATCCCGGAAGCGGGTACACCTTC
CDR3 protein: CASSIDPGSGYTF

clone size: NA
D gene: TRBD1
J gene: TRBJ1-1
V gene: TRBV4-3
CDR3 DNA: TGCGCCAGCAGTCGGGCAGGGGGCGCGAGGGGTGTGAACACTGAAGCTTTCTTT
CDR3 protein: CASSRAGGARGVNTEAFF

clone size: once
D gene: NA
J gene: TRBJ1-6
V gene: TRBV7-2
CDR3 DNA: TGTGCCAGCAGCACCCGGAGGGAGGGGAATTCACCCCTCCACTTT
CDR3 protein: CASSTRREGNSPLHF

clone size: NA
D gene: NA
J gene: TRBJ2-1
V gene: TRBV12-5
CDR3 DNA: TGTGCTAGTTCGGTGGCGGATGAGCAGTTCTTC
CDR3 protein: CASSVADEQFF

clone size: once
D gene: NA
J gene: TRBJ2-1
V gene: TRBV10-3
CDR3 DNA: TGTGCCATCAGGAGTAGCGGTCCTCCCTACAATGAGCAGTTCTTC
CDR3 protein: CAIRSSGPPYNEQFF

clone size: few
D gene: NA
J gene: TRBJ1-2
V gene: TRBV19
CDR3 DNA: TGTGCCAGTAGTCCCGGCCAGACTCCTCTTAACTATGGCTACACCTTC
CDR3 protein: CASSPGQTPLNYGYTF

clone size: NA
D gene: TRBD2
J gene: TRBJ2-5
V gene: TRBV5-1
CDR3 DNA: TGCGCCAGCAGCTTGACCCTAGCGGGGGCCGGGTACCAAGAGACCCAGTACTTC
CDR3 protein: CASSLTLAGAGYQETQYF